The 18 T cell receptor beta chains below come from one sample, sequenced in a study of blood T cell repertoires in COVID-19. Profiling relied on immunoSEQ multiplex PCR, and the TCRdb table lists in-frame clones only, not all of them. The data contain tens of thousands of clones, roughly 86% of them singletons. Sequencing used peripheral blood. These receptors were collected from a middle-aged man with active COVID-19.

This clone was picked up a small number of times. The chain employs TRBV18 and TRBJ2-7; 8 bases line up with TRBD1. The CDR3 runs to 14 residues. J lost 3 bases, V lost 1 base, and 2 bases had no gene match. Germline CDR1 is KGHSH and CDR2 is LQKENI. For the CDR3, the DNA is TGTGCCAGCTCACCACTCGACAGGGGCTACGAGCAGTACGTC. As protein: CASSPLDRGYEQYV.

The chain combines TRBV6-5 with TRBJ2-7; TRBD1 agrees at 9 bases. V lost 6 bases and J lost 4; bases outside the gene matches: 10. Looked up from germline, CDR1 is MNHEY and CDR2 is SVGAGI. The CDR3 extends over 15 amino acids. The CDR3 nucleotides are TGTGCCAGCAGGCTAAACCGGGACAGGGAATACGAGCAGTACTTC. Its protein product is CASRLNRDREYEQYF.

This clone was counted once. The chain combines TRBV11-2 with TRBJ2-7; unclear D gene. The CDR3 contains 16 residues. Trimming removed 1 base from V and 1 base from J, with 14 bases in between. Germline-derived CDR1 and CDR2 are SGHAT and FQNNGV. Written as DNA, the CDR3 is TGTGCCAGCAGCTTAGGACCCAGGAAAGATTCCTACGAGCAGTACTTC. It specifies CASSLGPRKDSYEQYF.

CDR3 in amino acids: CAIRGQGNGYTF. Written as DNA, the CDR3 is TGTGCCATCAGGGGGCAGGGAAATGGCTACACCTTC. This chain uses TRBV10-3 with TRBJ1-2; perhaps TRBD1 as D (5 bases). Germline assignment: CDR1 ENHRY and CDR2 SYGVKD. Trimming left V 6 bases short and J 6 bases short, with 11 bases between. The CDR3 contains 12 residues.

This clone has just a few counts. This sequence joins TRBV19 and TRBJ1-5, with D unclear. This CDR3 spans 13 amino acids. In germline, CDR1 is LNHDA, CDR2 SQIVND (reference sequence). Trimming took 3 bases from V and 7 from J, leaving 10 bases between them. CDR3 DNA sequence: TGTGCCAGTAGTATGAGAGGAGAACAGCCCCAGCATTTT. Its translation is CASSMRGEQPQHF.

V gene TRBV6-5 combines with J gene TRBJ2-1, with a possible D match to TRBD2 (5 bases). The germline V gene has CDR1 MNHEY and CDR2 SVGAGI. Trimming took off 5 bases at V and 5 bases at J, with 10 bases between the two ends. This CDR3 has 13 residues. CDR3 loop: CASSRSGNNEQFF. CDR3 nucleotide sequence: TGTGCCAGCAGTCGGAGCGGAAACAATGAGCAGTTCTTC.

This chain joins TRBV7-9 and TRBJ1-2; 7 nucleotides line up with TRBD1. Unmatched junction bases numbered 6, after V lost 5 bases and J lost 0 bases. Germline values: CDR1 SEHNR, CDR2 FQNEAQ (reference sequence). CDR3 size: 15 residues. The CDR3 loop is CASSPGDSPNYGYTF. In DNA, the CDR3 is TGTGCCAGCAGCCCCGGGGACAGCCCTAACTATGGCTACACCTTC.

CDR3 residues: CATSKTSGRNNEQFF. The CDR3 DNA reads as TGTGCCACCAGTAAGACTAGCGGGAGAAACAATGAGCAGTTCTTC. The J gene is TRBJ2-1, the V gene TRBV24-1; 12 positions agree with TRBD2. There are 15 residues in the CDR3. Germline V gene sequence: CDR1 KGHDR, CDR2 SFDVKD. The trim removed 6 bases at V and 5 bases at J, leaving 4 bases unmatched.

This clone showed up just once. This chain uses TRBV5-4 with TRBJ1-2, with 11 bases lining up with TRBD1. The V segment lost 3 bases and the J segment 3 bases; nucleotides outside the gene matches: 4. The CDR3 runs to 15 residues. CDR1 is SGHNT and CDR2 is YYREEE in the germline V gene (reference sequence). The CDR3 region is CASSWAGQGDYGYTF. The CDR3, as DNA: TGTGCCAGCAGCTGGGCGGGACAGGGGGACTATGGCTACACCTTC.

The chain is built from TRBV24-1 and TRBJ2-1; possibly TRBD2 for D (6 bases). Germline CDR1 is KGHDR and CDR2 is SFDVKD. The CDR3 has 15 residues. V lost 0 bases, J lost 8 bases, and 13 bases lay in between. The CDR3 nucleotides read TGTGCCACCAGTGATTTGGGAGGGGCAGCGGATGAGCAGTTCTTC. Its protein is CATSDLGGAADEQFF.

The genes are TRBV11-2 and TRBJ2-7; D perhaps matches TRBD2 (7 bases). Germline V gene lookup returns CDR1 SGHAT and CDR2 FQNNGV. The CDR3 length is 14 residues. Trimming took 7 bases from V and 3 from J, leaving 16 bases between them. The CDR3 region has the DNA TGTGCCAGCACCCGCGGGGAGGGGGTCTACGAGCAGTACTTC. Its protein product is CASTRGEGVYEQYF. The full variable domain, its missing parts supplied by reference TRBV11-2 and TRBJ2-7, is EAGVAQSPRYKIIEKRQSVAFWCNPISGHATLYWYQQILGQGPKLLIQFQNNGVVDDSQLPKDRFSAERLKGVDSTLKIQPAKLEDSAVYLCASTRGEGVYEQYFGPGTRLTVT.

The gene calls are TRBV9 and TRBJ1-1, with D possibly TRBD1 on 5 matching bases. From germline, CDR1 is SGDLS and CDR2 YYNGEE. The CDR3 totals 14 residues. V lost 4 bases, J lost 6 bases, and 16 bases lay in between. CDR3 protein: CASSPLKGTAEAFF. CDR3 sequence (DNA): TGTGCCAGCAGCCCCCTGAAAGGGACTGCTGAAGCTTTCTTT.

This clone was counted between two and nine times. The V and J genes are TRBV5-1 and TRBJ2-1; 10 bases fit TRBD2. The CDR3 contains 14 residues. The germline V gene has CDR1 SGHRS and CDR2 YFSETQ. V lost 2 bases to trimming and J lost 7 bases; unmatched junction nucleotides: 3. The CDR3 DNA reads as TGCGCCAGCAGCTTTCTAGCGGGAGCTAATGAGCAGTTCTTC. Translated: CASSFLAGANEQFF. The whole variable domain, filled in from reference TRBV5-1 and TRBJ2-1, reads KAGVTQTPRYLIKTRGQQVTLSCSPISGHRSVSWYQQTPGQGLQFLFEYFSETQRNKGNFPGRFSGRQFSNSRSEMNVSTLELGDSALYLCASSFLAGANEQFFGPGTRLTVL.

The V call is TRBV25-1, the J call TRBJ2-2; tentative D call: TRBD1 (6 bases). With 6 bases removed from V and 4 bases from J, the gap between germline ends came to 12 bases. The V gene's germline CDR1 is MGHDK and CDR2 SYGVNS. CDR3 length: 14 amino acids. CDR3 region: CASRPTGTTGELFF. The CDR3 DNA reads TGTGCCAGCAGGCCAACAGGGACCACCGGGGAGCTGTTTTTT. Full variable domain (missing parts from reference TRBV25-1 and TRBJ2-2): EADIYQTPRYLVIGTGKKITLECSQTMGHDKMYWYQQDPGMELHLIHYSYGVNSTEKGDLSSESTVSRIRTEHFPLTLESARPSHTSQYLCASRPTGTTGELFFGEGSRLTVL.

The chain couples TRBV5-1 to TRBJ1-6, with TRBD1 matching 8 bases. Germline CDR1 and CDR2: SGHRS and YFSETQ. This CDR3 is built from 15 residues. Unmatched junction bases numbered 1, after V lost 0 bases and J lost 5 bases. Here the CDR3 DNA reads TGCGCCAGCAGCTTGGACAGGGGGGATAATTCACCCCTCCACTTT. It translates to CASSLDRGDNSPLHF.

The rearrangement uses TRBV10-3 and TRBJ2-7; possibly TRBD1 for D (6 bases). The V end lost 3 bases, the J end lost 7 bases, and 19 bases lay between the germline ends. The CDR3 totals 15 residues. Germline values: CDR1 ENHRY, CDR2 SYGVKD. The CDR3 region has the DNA TGTGCCATCAGTGAAATGAACAGGGAGATGGGTGAGCAGTACTTC. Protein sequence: CAISEMNREMGEQYF.

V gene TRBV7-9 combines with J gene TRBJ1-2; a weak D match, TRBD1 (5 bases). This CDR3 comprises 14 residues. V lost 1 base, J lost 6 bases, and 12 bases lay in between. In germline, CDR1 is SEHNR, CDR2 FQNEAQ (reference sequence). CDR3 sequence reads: CASSLVAGYHGYTF. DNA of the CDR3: TGTGCCAGCAGCTTAGTGGCAGGGTATCATGGCTACACCTTC.

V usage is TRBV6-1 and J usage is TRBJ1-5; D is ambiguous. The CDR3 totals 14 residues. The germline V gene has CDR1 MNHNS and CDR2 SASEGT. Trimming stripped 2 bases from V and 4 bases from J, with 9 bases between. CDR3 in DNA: TGTGCCAGCAGTGAATCGGGGTATAATCAGCCCCAGCATTTT. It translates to CASSESGYNQPQHF.